The T cell receptor beta chain described here comes from a study of blood T cell repertoires in COVID-19. Study details: COVID-19 samples from acute and convalescent phases originated in the United States, Italy and Spain.

This CDR3 is 19 amino acids long. CDR1 and CDR2 (germline): LGHDT, YNNKEL (reference sequence). V lost 3 bases and J 8 bases, leaving 31 bases between the germline ends. Under the authors' procedure: Nucleated cell number was recorded as an estimate derived from reference gene primer amplification. Assay: immunoSEQ multiplex PCR; the TCRdb copy retains only in-frame clones and omits some. V, J and clone size are those of that table, while D and trimming were read from the DNA. The data contain about 77,000 clones, 80% of them singletons. Sequenced: peripheral blood. This chain joins TRBV3-1 (or the pseudogene TRBV3-2) and TRBJ1-2; perhaps TRBD1 as D (5 bases). The TCR originated in a woman in her 70s with acute or convalescent COVID-19. The chain's CDR3 is CASSHETHRDWAPVRGYTF. CDR3 in DNA: TGTGCCAGCAGCCATGAAACTCACCGGGACTGGGCCCCGGTTAGGGGCTACACCTTC.